A selection of T cell receptor beta chains follows, all from one sample in a study of identical twins. In TCRdb, the 5' RACE reads were re-called with MiXCR into one record per CDR3 protein. The table includes 500,000 to 600,000 distinct CDR3 sequences, 20% to 25% detected once. These data also formed part of another study, on T cells expressing NK-cell markers.

The source material was CD4+ T cells sorted from blood. These receptors all come from a woman younger than 30 in good health. The CDR3 runs from the conserved cysteine through the conserved F or W. The D gene is left open where the match is weak. The listing skips clone size in some rows; elsewhere it reads once, few, many or a size class.

J	V	D	size	CDR3	DNA
TRBJ2-3	TRBV6-6	.	few	CASSHGEGTQYF	TGTGCCAGCAGCCACGGGGAAGGTACGCAGTATTTT
TRBJ1-3	TRBV7-9	TRBD1	.	CASRGRGKAGNTIYF	TGTGCCAGCAGGGGCAGGGGGAAAGCTGGAAACACCATATATTTT
TRBJ1-6	TRBV10-2	TRBD1	few	CASSDRGISLHF	TGCGCCAGCAGTGACAGGGGGATCTCCCTCCACTTT
TRBJ1-2	TRBV7-2	TRBD1	.	CASSADRHGYTF	TGTGCCAGCAGCGCGGACAGGCATGGCTACACCTTC
TRBJ2-1	TRBV7-2	.	few	CASSLNGDNEQFF	TGTGCCAGCAGCTTAAACGGGGACAATGAGCAGTTCTTC
TRBJ1-4	TRBV5-1	.	few	CASSPATGGSEKLFF	TGCGCCAGCAGCCCGGCCACAGGAGGGAGTGAAAAACTGTTTTTT
TRBJ1-1	TRBV11-1	.	.	CASSLVGTYTFF	TGTGCCAGCAGCTTAGTGGGGACATATACTTTCTTT
TRBJ2-2	TRBV7-9	.	.	CASSSYGSHTGELFF	TGTGCCAGCAGCTCCTACGGAAGTCACACCGGGGAGCTGTTTTTT
TRBJ2-5	TRBV20-1	.	.	CSATPVQGGETQYF	TGCAGTGCTACCCCAGTCCAGGGTGGGGAGACCCAGTACTTC
TRBJ1-4	TRBV29-1	.	.	CSVVSGYNEKLFF	TGCAGCGTTGTCTCCGGGTATAATGAAAAACTGTTTTTT
TRBJ1-4	TRBV6-5	.	few	CASSYGGGYNEKLFF	TGTGCCAGCAGTTACGGGGGAGGTTATAATGAAAAACTGTTTTTT
TRBJ2-2	TRBV20-1	TRBD1	few	CSAGTGGAWDTGELFF	TGCAGTGCTGGTACAGGGGGCGCCTGGGACACCGGGGAGCTGTTTTTT
TRBJ2-7	TRBV5-1	.	few	CASSFAGGGRTLEQYF	TGCGCCAGCAGCTTCGCTGGGGGTGGACGAACCTTGGAGCAGTACTTC
TRBJ1-2	TRBV6-1	.	.	CVSSEAPGKVGYGYTF	TGTGTCAGCAGTGAAGCGCCCGGGAAGGTGGGCTATGGCTACACCTTC
TRBJ2-3	TRBV6-1	.	few	CASSPSGGTGHTQYF	TGTGCCAGCAGTCCGAGCGGCGGGACCGGGCATACGCAGTATTTT
TRBJ2-3	TRBV20-1	.	few	CSARVTSTDTQYF	TGCAGTGCTAGAGTCACTTCCACAGATACGCAGTATTTT
TRBJ2-1	TRBV7-2	.	.	CASSLEVPYNEQFF	TGTGCCAGCAGCTTAGAGGTGCCCTACAATGAGCAGTTCTTC
TRBJ2-7	TRBV5-6	.	.	CASSLPGQLSYEQYF	TGTGCCAGCAGCTTGCCTGGACAGTTATCCTACGAGCAGTACTTC
TRBJ1-1	TRBV6-1	.	few	CASSAQMTAGVGVAFF	TGTGCCAGCAGTGCCCAGATGACAGCGGGTGTCGGAGTGGCTTTCTTT
TRBJ2-3	TRBV6-1	.	.	CASSETGPRDTQYF	TGTGCCAGCAGTGAAACCGGACCGCGAGATACGCAGTATTTT
TRBJ2-7	TRBV20-1	.	few	CSAREAAYEQYF	TGCAGTGCTAGAGAGGCAGCCTACGAGCAGTACTTC
TRBJ2-3	TRBV12-3/TRBV12-4	TRBD2	.	CASSPPRGGGAGDTQYF	TGTGCCAGCAGTCCCCCTAGGGGCGGGGGGGCCGGAGATACGCAGTATTTT
TRBJ2-1	TRBV12-3/TRBV12-4	.	.	CASSPRGRGYNEQFF	TGTGCCAGCAGTCCACGGGGACGGGGATACAATGAGCAGTTCTTC
TRBJ2-3	TRBV7-6	.	many	CASSRPSTDTQYF	TGCGCCAGCAGTCGGCCTAGCACAGATACGCAGTATTTT
TRBJ2-1	TRBV29-1	.	many	CSVVRGREQFF	TGCAGCGTTGTACGGGGGAGGGAGCAGTTCTTC
TRBJ1-2	TRBV28	TRBD1	.	CASSFAPGQPYGYTF	TGTGCCAGCAGTTTTGCCCCGGGACAGCCCTATGGCTACACCTTC
TRBJ2-7	TRBV6-1	TRBD2	many	CASSPMGGGSEQYF	TGTGCCAGCAGCCCCATGGGGGGAGGGAGCGAGCAGTACTTC